Listed here are 7 T cell receptor beta chains from one sample, sequenced in a study of blood T cell repertoires in COVID-19. Clones were read by immunoSEQ multiplex PCR, and TCRdb kept only the in-frame ones, dropping some. The sample has about 400,000 clones; around 87% are singletons. The sample consisted of PBMCs or T cells enriched from blood (not recorded which). The receptors were sampled from a middle-aged man in a cohort exposed to, infected with or recovered from COVID-19 (not recorded which).

This clone was seen a handful of times. The chain has TRBV28 and TRBJ1-2, with TRBD1 matching over 11 bases. There are 14 residues in the CDR3. V was clipped by 7 bases and J by 4 bases; unmatched bases: 5. Germline V CDR1 and CDR2: MDHEN, SYDVKM. The CDR3 DNA is TGTGCCAGCAATCCGGGACAGGGGGGCTATGGCTACACCTTC. Its protein product is CASNPGQGGYGYTF.

The chain carries TRBV4-2 and TRBJ2-3; TRBD2 matches at 9 bases. Trimming took 3 bases from V and 5 from J; bases not matched to a gene: 9. Looked up from germline, CDR1 is LGHNA and CDR2 is YNFKEQ. This CDR3 is built from 16 residues. The CDR3 sequence is CASSQIGGRAVDTQYF. The CDR3, as DNA: TGTGCCAGCAGCCAGATTGGCGGGAGGGCCGTAGATACGCAGTATTTT.

The rearrangement uses TRBV18 and TRBJ2-7; D possibly corresponds to TRBD2 (7 bases). Per the germline V gene, CDR1 is KGHSH and CDR2 is LQKENI. The CDR3 contains 14 residues. V lost 0 bases and J lost 5, with 11 bases in between. The CDR3 region is CASSPPGGQNEQYF. The CDR3 DNA is TGTGCCAGCTCACCACCGGGGGGGCAAAACGAGCAGTACTTC.

This sequence joins TRBV19 and TRBJ1-5; 9 nucleotides agree with TRBD1. The germline V gene encodes CDR1 LNHDA and CDR2 SQIVND (reference sequence). J gave up 4 bases and V 6 bases, and 7 bases lay outside the gene matches. The CDR3 is 15 residues long. The CDR3 nucleotides are TGTGCCAGTAGAAAAAGGGACAGGGATAATCAGCCCCAGCATTTT. It encodes CASRKRDRDNQPQHF.

This rearrangement joins TRBV10-3 to TRBJ1-1; the D gene is possibly TRBD1 (6 bases). Trimming left V 7 bases short and J 4 bases short, with 16 bases between. The germline gives CDR1 ENHRY, CDR2 SYGVKD. This CDR3 has 14 residues. This CDR3 is CAITLQGFGTEAFF. For the CDR3, the DNA is TGTGCCATCACCCTACAGGGTTTTGGCACTGAAGCTTTCTTT.

CDR3 sequence (DNA): TGTGCCAGCAGCTCCTCTCCCCTCGAGCAGTACTTC. Its protein is CASSSSPLEQYF. The chain employs TRBV3-1 (or the pseudogene TRBV3-2) and TRBJ2-7, with D unresolved. Germline V lookup: CDR1 LGHDT, CDR2 YNNKEL (reference sequence). Trimming pared 5 bases from V and 6 bases from J, leaving 11 bases between. This CDR3 has 12 amino acids.

The chain carries TRBV5-4 and TRBJ2-3, with D possibly matching TRBD1 (5 bases). The CDR3 contains 13 residues. Germline V lookup: CDR1 SGHNT, CDR2 YYREEE (reference sequence). The V and J ends lost 1 base and 4 bases respectively, with 7 bases between them. In DNA, the CDR3 is TGTGCCAGCAGCTTGTCAGGGCCAGATACGCAGTATTTT. Amino acids: CASSLSGPDTQYF.